This note documents a single TCR beta chain sequence. What it binds is not known. The study ran its PCR with 60 Vbeta and 13 Jbeta primers. TCRdb's copy holds only in-frame clones and misses some; the assay was immunoSEQ multiplex PCR. The sample has about 160,000 clones; roughly 80% are singletons. These data come from a study of cytomegalovirus exposure and HLA in healthy donors. Study at large: Unique TCRs from HLA-typed donors, around 79 million of them, were held in an early data release.

Study-wide findings and caveats: 164 TCR beta chains were listed as cytomegalovirus-associated. In vitro checks showed that three CMV-associated chains really do target CMV antigens.

CDR1 is SQVTM and CDR2 is ANQGSEA in the germline V gene. CDR3 length: 13 amino acids. The V end was cut by 3 bases, the J end by 4 bases, with 9 bases between. Specimen: PBMCs. The rearrangement joins TRBV29-1 to TRBJ2-2; D may be TRBD2 (5 bases). This TCR was recovered from a man aged 35-49 years in good health and CMV-seronegative. CDR3 bases: TGCAGCGTTGACCGGGGATTCACCGGGGAGCTGTTTTTT. This gives the protein CSVDRGFTGELFF.